Presented here are 17 T cell receptor beta chains from one specimen sequenced in a study of blood T cell repertoires in COVID-19. Generated by immunoSEQ multiplex PCR, the TCRdb table keeps only in-frame clones and is missing some. The data hold 350,000 to 450,000 clones, with about 89% observed a single time. Sample: PBMCs or T cells enriched from blood (not recorded which). These receptors all stem from a middle-aged woman who had been exposed to COVID-19.

The V gene is TRBV18, the J gene TRBJ1-4; D unresolved. V was trimmed by 2 bases and J by 8 bases, leaving 6 bases between them. Germline V gene data show CDR1 as KGHSH and CDR2 as LQKENI. This CDR3 spans 12 amino acids. CDR3 nucleotides: TGTGCCAGCTCACCAAACCGGGAAAAACTGTTTTTT. Protein sequence: CASSPNREKLFF.

The gene calls are TRBV19 and TRBJ2-3; 7 bases fit TRBD2. The CDR3 covers 13 residues. The junction had 6 bases not matched to a gene; V was cut back by 7 bases and J by 5 bases. Germline-derived CDR1 and CDR2 are LNHDA and SQIVND (reference sequence). The CDR3 DNA sequence: TGTGCCAGTACGGAGGTAGCGGGAGATACGCAGTATTTT. This gives the protein CASTEVAGDTQYF.

The rearrangement uses TRBV18 and TRBJ1-2, with D possibly TRBD1 on 6 matching bases. The CDR3 consists of 13 residues. With 0 bases removed from V and 8 bases from J, the gap between germline ends came to 10 bases. Looked up from germline, CDR1 is KGHSH and CDR2 is LQKENI. This chain's CDR3 is CASSPPGAQGYTF. The DNA of the CDR3 is TGTGCCAGCTCACCACCGGGGGCCCAGGGCTACACCTTC.

The genes are TRBV30 and TRBJ1-2; no clear D gene. The CDR3 sequence is 13 residues long. In germline, CDR1 is GTSNPN, CDR2 SVGIG (reference sequence). V lost 4 bases and J lost 2, with 11 bases in between. The CDR3 DNA reads TGTGCCTGGAAAGCAGGTCAGAACTATGGCTACACCTTC. Protein product: CAWKAGQNYGYTF.

The V and J genes are TRBV7-9 and TRBJ1-4; D is possibly TRBD1 (6 bases). Trimming cost V 2 bases and J 5 bases, with 15 bases left between them. The germline CDR1 and CDR2 sequences are SEHNR and FQNEAQ (reference sequence). The CDR3 is made up of 16 amino acids. The CDR3 loop is CASSLSPKGTNEKLFF. Here the CDR3 DNA reads TGTGCCAGCAGCTTAAGTCCCAAGGGGACAAATGAAAAACTGTTTTTT.

The table lists this clone with many counts. The J gene is TRBJ2-3, the V gene TRBV6-4, with 7 bases that match TRBD1. Germline CDR1 is MRHNA and CDR2 is SNTAGT. V shed 0 bases and J 1 base; nucleotides not matched to a gene: 1. The CDR3 is 15 residues long. The CDR3, as DNA: TGTGCCAGCAGTGACTCGCAGGGGGGCACAGATACGCAGTATTTT. It codes for CASSDSQGGTDTQYF.

The chain links TRBV2 to TRBJ1-3; D uncertain. In germline, CDR1 is SNHLY, CDR2 FYNNEI. The CDR3 length is 15 residues. V shed 2 bases and J shed 0 bases, with 8 bases lying between them. DNA for the CDR3: TGTGCCAGCAGTGAACAGGCCCTCTCTGGAAACACCATATATTTT. Protein: CASSEQALSGNTIYF.

J is TRBJ2-7 and V is TRBV6-5; 7 nucleotides agree with TRBD1. The germline V gene encodes CDR1 MNHEY and CDR2 SVGAGI. The V segment lost 4 bases and the J segment 3 bases; nucleotides outside the gene matches: 6. The CDR3 sequence is 14 residues long. CDR3 region: CASSFSTGFYEQYF. CDR3 coding DNA: TGTGCCAGCAGTTTCTCGACAGGGTTCTACGAGCAGTACTTC.

The chain is built from TRBV19 and TRBJ1-2, with D maybe TRBD1 (6 bases). The CDR3 spans 14 residues. V was clipped by 6 bases and J by 10 bases, with 21 bases between them. Germline V gene sequence: CDR1 LNHDA, CDR2 SQIVND (reference sequence). The CDR3 region is CASRRPGPQGSYTF. In DNA form, the CDR3 reads TGTGCCAGTAGACGACCGGGACCTCAGGGGTCCTACACCTTC.

V usage is TRBV18 and J usage is TRBJ2-5, with a weak D call TRBD2 (6 bases). The CDR3 loop spans 15 amino acids. V was pared by 6 bases and J by 5 bases, with 19 bases between. Germline V gene data show CDR1 as KGHSH and CDR2 as LQKENI. The CDR3 nucleotides are TGTGCCAGCTCCCCTGAAATGACTAGATTCGAGACCCAGTACTTC. This encodes CASSPEMTRFETQYF.

The genes are TRBV6-6 and TRBJ1-5; D not certain. The CDR3 contains 14 residues. The V end lost 6 bases, the J end lost 0 bases, and 9 bases lay between the germline ends. The V gene's germline CDR1 is MNHNY and CDR2 SVGAGI (reference sequence). This CDR3 is CASRYQNSNQPQHF. CDR3 nucleotide sequence: TGTGCCAGCAGATATCAGAATAGCAATCAGCCCCAGCATTTT.

This clone was observed a single time. The rearrangement links TRBV29-1 to TRBJ2-3; 10 bases agree with TRBD1. The germline gives CDR1 SQVTM, CDR2 ANQGSEA. CDR3 size: 13 residues. Trimming cost V 6 bases and J 6 bases; bases outside gene matches: 6. The CDR3 sequence is CSVYRQGADTQYF. The CDR3, as DNA: TGCAGCGTCTATAGACAGGGGGCGGATACGCAGTATTTT.

The chain recombines TRBV27 with TRBJ1-3; 10 bases are shared with TRBD1. Trimming took 5 bases from V and 2 from J; bases not matched to a gene: 3. The length of the CDR3 is 15 residues. Germline CDR1 is MNHEY and CDR2 is SMNVEV (reference sequence). The CDR3 reads CASSPGTGAGNTIYF. CDR3 DNA sequence: TGTGCCAGCAGTCCCGGGACAGGGGCTGGAAACACCATATATTTT.

The CDR3 nucleotides are TGTGCCAGCAGTTTATTACAGGGGGCGCAGGGAAACACCATATATTTT. Protein: CASSLLQGAQGNTIYF. The chain carries TRBV28 and TRBJ1-3; 9 positions match TRBD1. Germline CDR1 and CDR2: MDHEN and SYDVKM. The CDR3 totals 16 residues. V was pared by 1 base and J by 4 bases, with 5 bases of the junction left unmatched.

This chain links TRBV27 with TRBJ1-5; 11 bases match TRBD1. V was clipped by 10 bases and J by 1 base; unmatched bases: 3. The CDR3 runs to 14 residues. Germline V gene lookup returns CDR1 MNHEY and CDR2 SMNVEV (reference sequence). The CDR3 DNA follows: TGTGCCACTCGGACAGGGGGCAGCAATCAGCCCCAGCATTTT. Encoded protein: CATRTGGSNQPQHF.

V usage is TRBV11-2 and J usage is TRBJ1-2, with 8 positions matching TRBD1. The CDR3 totals 14 residues. V lost 2 bases and J lost 4; bases outside the gene matches: 3. CDR1 is SGHAT and CDR2 is FQNNGV in the germline V gene. The CDR3 sequence: CASSLRDRTYGYTF. CDR3 in DNA: TGTGCCAGCAGCTTAAGGGACAGGACCTATGGCTACACCTTC.

This rearrangement joins TRBV30 to TRBJ2-7; the D gene is possibly TRBD1 (6 bases). Germline CDR1 reads GTSNPN; CDR2 reads SVGIG (reference sequence). Trimming removed 1 base at V and 2 bases at J, with 15 bases between. This CDR3 comprises 15 residues. In nucleotides, the CDR3 is TGTGCCTGGAGTGGTACAGGGACGGACACCTACGAGCAGTACTTC. It codes for CAWSGTGTDTYEQYF.